This T cell receptor (beta chain) is drawn from a study of cytomegalovirus exposure and HLA in healthy donors. Whole-study findings and limits: Later on, a genetic analysis was performed. It linked a missense variant in DCLRE1C with V- and J-gene trimming of TCR beta. TCR beta chains numbering some 160 were designated cytomegalovirus-associated.

Regarding this clone: Its specificity is unknown.

The CDR3 runs 13 residues. Losses at the gene ends were 5 bases for V and 3 bases for J; bases not matched to a gene: 3. The germline CDR1 and CDR2 sequences are SGHAT and FQNNGV. The PCR contained 60 Vbeta and 13 Jbeta primers. The authors' processing: About 11 million of the approximately 80 million unique TCR beta chains counted in a later analysis were shared. The method was immunoSEQ multiplex PCR; TCRdb's version includes in-frame clones alone and lacks a portion of them. That table gives V, J and clone size, and the DNA gave D and trimming. The data show some 100,000 clones, 70% to 80% seen once.

The sequence derives from a woman aged 18-29 years in good health and CMV-seropositive. The sample taken for sequencing was PBMCs. This chain joins TRBV11-2 and TRBJ1-2; 7 bases map to TRBD1. The CDR3 loop is CASSPGTDYGYTF. CDR3 coding DNA: TGTGCCAGCAGCCCAGGGACAGACTATGGCTACACCTTC. Drawing the rest from reference TRBV11-2 and TRBJ1-2, the complete variable domain is EAGVAQSPRYKIIEKRQSVAFWCNPISGHATLYWYQQILGQGPKLLIQFQNNGVVDDSQLPKDRFSAERLKGVDSTLKIQPAKLEDSAVYLCASSPGTDYGYTFGSGTRLTVV.